These 13 T cell receptor beta chains originate from one sample sequenced in a study of blood T cell repertoires in COVID-19. The protocol was immunoSEQ multiplex PCR, while the TCRdb copy is restricted to in-frame clones and leaves out a portion. The repertoire holds more than 95,000 clones, 75% to 95% seen once, with about 1.7% in the top ten. Sample: peripheral blood. The receptors shown here come from a man aged 60 to 69 with acute or convalescent COVID-19.

The CDR3 sequence is CASRLEQGAHEQYF. CDR3 sequence (DNA): TGTGCCAGCAGACTGGAACAGGGGGCCCACGAGCAGTACTTC. The chain uses TRBV2 and TRBJ2-7; TRBD1 aligns across 9 bases. The CDR3 loop spans 14 amino acids. Germline CDR1 is SNHLY and CDR2 is FYNNEI. J was trimmed by 5 bases and V by 6 bases; bases with no gene match: 8.

This rearrangement joins TRBV6-6 to TRBJ1-1; tentatively, D is TRBD1 (5 bases). The CDR3 length is 13 residues. V dropped 6 bases and J dropped 7 bases, with 15 bases sitting between them. Germline CDR1 reads MNHNY; CDR2 reads SVGAGI (reference sequence). The CDR3 region has the DNA TGTGCCAGCAGAACCCTGGGGAGGGGTGAAGCTTTCTTT. Translated, it gives CASRTLGRGEAFF.

This CDR3 reads CASSFGTHNVLTF. In DNA form, the CDR3 reads TGTGCCAGCAGTTTCGGGACACACAACGTCCTGACTTTC. The chain uses TRBV27 and TRBJ2-6, with D maybe TRBD1 (6 bases). The CDR3 loop spans 13 amino acids. Per the germline V gene, CDR1 is MNHEY and CDR2 is SMNVEV (reference sequence). Trimming left V 3 bases short and J 9 bases short, with 9 bases between.

This clone occurred a few times. This sequence joins TRBV7-9 and TRBJ2-2, with no clear D. The length of the CDR3 is 15 residues. Germline V gene lookup returns CDR1 SEHNR and CDR2 FQNEAQ (reference sequence). Trimming took off 11 bases at V and 0 bases at J, with 16 bases between the two ends. As DNA, the CDR3 is TGTGCCGTCTCCCCACGGCAGGCGAACACCGGGGAGCTGTTTTTT. Protein sequence: CAVSPRQANTGELFF.

This sequence joins TRBV27 and TRBJ1-3, with D perhaps matching TRBD1 (5 bases). The CDR3 has 14 residues. Trimming shortened V by 4 bases and J by 4 bases, and 11 bases separated the two germline ends. CDR1 is MNHEY, CDR2 SMNVEV, per germline (reference sequence). This chain's CDR3 is CASSSTGDGNTIYF. CDR3 coding DNA: TGTGCCAGCAGTTCGACGGGGGACGGAAACACCATATATTTT.

The rearrangement joins TRBV24-1 to TRBJ1-1; the D gene is possibly TRBD1 (5 bases). Trimming cost V 0 bases and J 5 bases, with 6 bases left between them. CDR1 KGHDR and CDR2 SFDVKD come from the germline V gene. This CDR3 is 13 amino acids long. The CDR3 is CATSDLKGTEAFF. CDR3 DNA sequence: TGTGCCACCAGTGATTTGAAGGGGACTGAAGCTTTCTTT.

V and J are TRBV2 and TRBJ2-5, with TRBD2 as a possible D gene (7 bases). Germline V gene data show CDR1 as SNHLY and CDR2 as FYNNEI. Trimming cost V 5 bases and J 2 bases, with 15 bases left between them. There are 15 residues in the CDR3. CDR3 DNA: TGTGCCAGCAGTACCGACGGGGGGCAACAAGAGACCCAGTACTTC. It encodes CASSTDGGQQETQYF.

This chain links TRBV10-3 with TRBJ1-1; tentative D call: TRBD1 (5 bases). V lost 6 bases and J 1 base, leaving 9 bases between the germline ends. Germline V gene lookup returns CDR1 ENHRY and CDR2 SYGVKD. The CDR3 is made up of 13 amino acids. The CDR3 DNA reads as TGTGCCATCAGATCACAGGAGAACACTGAAGCTTTCTTT. Translating gives CAIRSQENTEAFF.

The chain employs TRBV18 and TRBJ1-1; D is unresolved. V lost 3 bases and J lost 5, with 16 bases in between. Germline assignment: CDR1 KGHSH and CDR2 LQKENI. The CDR3 consists of 15 residues. The CDR3 nucleotides are TGTGCCAGCTCACCTCCTGAGAGGGCATCGACTGAAGCTTTCTTT. Its translation is CASSPPERASTEAFF.

This sequence joins TRBV27 and TRBJ1-6, with D possibly being TRBD1 (5 bases). Germline values: CDR1 MNHEY, CDR2 SMNVEV (reference sequence). Trimming pared 2 bases from V and 7 bases from J, leaving 12 bases between. The CDR3 consists of 15 residues. CDR3 sequence: CASSLRGLKNSPLHF. The CDR3 DNA is TGTGCCAGCAGTTTAAGGGGACTGAAGAATTCACCCCTCCACTTT.

This chain links TRBV30 with TRBJ1-4, with D uncertain. Germline assignment: CDR1 GTSNPN and CDR2 SVGIG (reference sequence). The V gene lost 1 base and the J gene lost 7 bases, with 16 bases spanning the gap. The CDR3 runs to 15 residues. The CDR3 sequence: CAWSEIRGIGEKLFF. DNA for the CDR3: TGTGCCTGGAGTGAAATACGGGGAATTGGTGAAAAACTGTTTTTT. Based on the CDR3 plus reference TRBV30 and TRBJ1-4, the full variable domain is SQTIHQWPATLVQPVGSPLSLECTVEGTSNPNLYWYRQAAGRGLQLLFYSVGIGQISSEVPQNLSASRPQDRQFILSSKKLLLSDSGFYLCAWSEIRGIGEKLFFGSGTQLSVL.

This sequence joins TRBV25-1 and TRBJ1-6, with 9 bases matching TRBD1. CDR3 length: 16 amino acids. J lost 6 bases, V lost 0 bases, and 3 bases had no gene match. The V gene's germline CDR1 is MGHDK and CDR2 SYGVNS. The CDR3 region has the DNA TGTGCCAGCAGTGAATATCCGGACAGGGGTAATTCACCCCTCCACTTT. It specifies CASSEYPDRGNSPLHF. The full variable domain, completed using reference TRBV25-1 and TRBJ1-6, is EADIYQTPRYLVIGTGKKITLECSQTMGHDKMYWYQQDPGMELHLIHYSYGVNSTEKGDLSSESTVSRIRTEHFPLTLESARPSHTSQYLCASSEYPDRGNSPLHFGNGTRLTVT.

The V call is TRBV3-1 (or the pseudogene TRBV3-2), the J call TRBJ1-4; D possibly corresponds to TRBD1 (5 bases). CDR1 and CDR2 (germline): LGHDT, YNNKEL (reference sequence). The CDR3 is 15 amino acids. V gave up 5 bases and J gave up 4 bases, with 14 bases separating them. CDR3 in amino acids: CASSDGGDGNEKLFF. CDR3 DNA: TGTGCCAGCAGCGATGGGGGGGACGGTAATGAAAAACTGTTTTTT.